This T cell receptor (beta chain) was captured in a study of regulatory T cells in long-lasting Graves disease. Indicated time point: persistent/refractory GD, antithyroid drugs over 5 years with positive TRAb. There was RNA extracted from PBMCs, and the TCR library was made from it. The CDR3 is made up of 13 amino acids. CDR1 is MDHEN and CDR2 is SYDVKM in the germline V gene. Between the trimmed V and J ends, which lost 6 bases and 3 bases, there was a span of 11 bases. Study results and limitations: Newly diagnosed disease favored TRBV20-1 and TRBJ2-1 over persistent disease.

This clonotype was picked up many times. Its antigen is still unknown. Building the TCR beta libraries relied on iRepertoire HTBI primers, and CDR3 regions underwent Arm-PCR. TCRdb re-derived calls from the multiplex PCR reads in MiXCR, one entry per CDR3 protein. The table has about 290,000 distinct CDR3 sequences, under 25% seen once; the top ten hold 56%. The clonotype originates from a female donor with Graves disease. The sequencing used peripheral blood mononuclear cells (PBMCs), collected when the disease was refractory, from a patient treated with antithyroid drugs. This rearrangement joins TRBV28 to TRBJ1-2; D is ambiguous. CDR3 protein: CASSYHRYYGYTF. CDR3 bases: TGTGCCAGCAGCTATCATAGGTACTATGGCTACACCTTC.